A single sample gave rise to the 6 T cell receptor beta chains below, sequenced in a study of T cell changes during pregnancy in multiple sclerosis. Assay used: immunoSEQ multiplex PCR; TCRdb lists only in-frame clones, some missing. Of approximately 34,000 clones in the sample, 90% are singletons; the top ten hold 9.5% to 12%. Sequencing was performed on CD8+ T cells from peripheral blood mononuclear cells, taken before pregnancy. The receptors come from a female donor with multiple sclerosis, enrolled in a pregnancy study.

The chain recombines TRBV7-8 with TRBJ2-3; maybe TRBD2 (5 bases). V lost 3 bases and J 2 bases, leaving 9 bases between the germline ends. The CDR3 covers 14 residues. Per the germline V gene, CDR1 is SGHVS and CDR2 is FQNEAQ. CDR3: CASSFIGDTDTQYF. In nucleotides, the CDR3 is TGTGCCAGCAGCTTCATCGGGGACACAGATACGCAGTATTTT.

This clone showed up just once. The rearrangement links TRBV11-2 to TRBJ2-5; TRBD1 might be the D (6 bases). The ends were cut back, 3 bases at V and 5 bases at J, with 19 bases in the middle. The CDR3 loop spans 16 amino acids. Germline V gene sequence: CDR1 SGHAT, CDR2 FQNNGV. Here the CDR3 DNA reads TGTGCCAGCAGCTTCGGCCACAGGGCTGAGTGGGAGACCCAGTACTTC. Amino acids: CASSFGHRAEWETQYF.

CDR3 sequence: CASSLSARMNTEAFF. CDR3 nucleotide sequence: TGTGCCAGCAGTTTATCCGCCAGGATGAACACTGAAGCTTTCTTT. The chain employs TRBV27 and TRBJ1-1; no clear D gene. Trimming removed 0 bases from V and 0 bases from J, with 8 bases in between. Germline V gene lookup returns CDR1 MNHEY and CDR2 SMNVEV (reference sequence). The CDR3 is made up of 15 amino acids.

The rearrangement joins TRBV30 to TRBJ2-5; D gene unclear. V was clipped by 2 bases and J by 6 bases, with 13 bases between them. Germline V gene lookup returns CDR1 GTSNPN and CDR2 SVGIG (reference sequence). CDR3 length: 13 residues. The CDR3 reads CAWSLYSVKTQYF. The CDR3 DNA is TGTGCCTGGAGTCTGTACTCTGTGAAGACCCAGTACTTC. The variable domain in full, completed from reference TRBV30 and TRBJ2-5, reads SQTIHQWPATLVQPVGSPLSLECTVEGTSNPNLYWYRQAAGRGLQLLFYSVGIGQISSEVPQNLSASRPQDRQFILSSKKLLLSDSGFYLCAWSLYSVKTQYFGPGTRLLVL.

The rearrangement joins TRBV5-1 to TRBJ1-2; 7 bases map to TRBD1. The CDR3 runs 14 residues. Germline values: CDR1 SGHRS, CDR2 YFSETQ. V lost 4 bases, J lost 4 bases, and 7 bases stayed unmatched. The CDR3: CASSGGTVAYGYTF. The CDR3 DNA sequence: TGCGCCAGCAGCGGAGGGACAGTTGCCTATGGCTACACCTTC.

V gene TRBV7-9 combines with J gene TRBJ1-5, with D hard to call. This CDR3 comprises 14 residues. V lost 2 bases and J 0 bases, leaving 5 bases between the germline ends. Germline CDR1 SEHNR, CDR2 FQNEAQ (reference sequence). CDR3 DNA: TGTGCCAGCAGCTTATCCAGTAGCAATCAGCCCCAGCATTTT. It encodes CASSLSSSNQPQHF.